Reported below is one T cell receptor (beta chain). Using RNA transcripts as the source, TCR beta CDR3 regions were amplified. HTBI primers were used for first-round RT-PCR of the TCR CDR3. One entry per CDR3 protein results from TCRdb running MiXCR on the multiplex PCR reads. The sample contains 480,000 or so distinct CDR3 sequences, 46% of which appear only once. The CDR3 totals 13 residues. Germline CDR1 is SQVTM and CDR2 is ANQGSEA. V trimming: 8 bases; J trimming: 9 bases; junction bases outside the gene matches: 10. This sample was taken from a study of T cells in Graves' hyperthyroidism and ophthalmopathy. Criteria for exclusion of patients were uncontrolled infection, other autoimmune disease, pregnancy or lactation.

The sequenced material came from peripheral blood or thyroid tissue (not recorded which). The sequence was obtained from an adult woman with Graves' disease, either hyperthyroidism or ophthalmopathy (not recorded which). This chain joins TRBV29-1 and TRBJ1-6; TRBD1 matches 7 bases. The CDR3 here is CSSQTGLGSPLHF. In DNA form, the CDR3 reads TGCAGCAGCCAGACAGGGCTGGGTTCACCCCTCCACTTT.